The clone carrying this T cell receptor beta chain was seen only a few times. Its antigen is still unknown. The assay was immunoSEQ multiplex PCR, and TCRdb's table has in-frame clones only and misses some. The table includes around 70,000 clones, around 86% detected once. This sample was included in a study of T cell responses to AZD1222 COVID-19 vaccine. Overall study results and limits: Clonal diversity may have been underestimated, and the donors were mostly white British, with more females than males.

Deletions cut 4 bases from V and 3 bases from J, with 15 bases between. The CDR3 is 15 amino acids. The V gene's germline CDR1 is PRHDT and CDR2 FYEKMQ (reference sequence). The sample consisted of peripheral blood, taken on day 0 of AZD1222 vaccination. The clonotype originates from an adult in good health. The chain combines TRBV13 with TRBJ1-1, with a tentative D call TRBD1 (6 bases). CDR3 DNA: TGTGCCAGCAGCTCATACAGGGATAGGGACACTGAAGCTTTCTTT. It is translated as CASSSYRDRDTEAFF.